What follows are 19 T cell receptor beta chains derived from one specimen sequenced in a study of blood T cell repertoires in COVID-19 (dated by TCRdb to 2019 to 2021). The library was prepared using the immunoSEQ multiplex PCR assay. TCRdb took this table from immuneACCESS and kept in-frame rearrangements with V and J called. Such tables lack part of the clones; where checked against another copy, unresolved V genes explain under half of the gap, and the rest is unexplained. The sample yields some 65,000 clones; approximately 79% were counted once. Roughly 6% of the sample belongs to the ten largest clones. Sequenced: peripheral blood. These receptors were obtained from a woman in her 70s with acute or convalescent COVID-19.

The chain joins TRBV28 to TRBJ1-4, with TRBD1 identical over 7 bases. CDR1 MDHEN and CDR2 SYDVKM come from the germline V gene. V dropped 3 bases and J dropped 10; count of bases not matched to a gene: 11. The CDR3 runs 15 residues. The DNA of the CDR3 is TGTGCCAGCAGTTTCCCCCTCGGACAGGCCGGAAAACTGTTTTTT. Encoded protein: CASSFPLGQAGKLFF.

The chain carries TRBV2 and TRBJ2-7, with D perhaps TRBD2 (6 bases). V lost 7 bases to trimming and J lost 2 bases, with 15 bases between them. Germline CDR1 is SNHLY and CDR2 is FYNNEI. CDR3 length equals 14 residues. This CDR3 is CASMYGGSTYEQYF. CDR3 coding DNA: TGTGCCAGCATGTACGGGGGATCTACCTACGAGCAGTACTTC.

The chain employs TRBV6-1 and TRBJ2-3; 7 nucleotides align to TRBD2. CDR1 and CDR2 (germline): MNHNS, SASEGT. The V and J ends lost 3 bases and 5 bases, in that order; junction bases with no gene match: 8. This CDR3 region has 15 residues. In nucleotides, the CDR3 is TGTGCCAGCAGTGATGCTTTCGGGGGGAAAGATACGCAGTATTTT. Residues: CASSDAFGGKDTQYF.

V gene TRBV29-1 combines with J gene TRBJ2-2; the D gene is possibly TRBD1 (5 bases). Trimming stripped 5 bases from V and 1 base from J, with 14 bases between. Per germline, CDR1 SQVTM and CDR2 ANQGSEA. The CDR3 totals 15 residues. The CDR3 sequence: CSVNFLTENTGELFF. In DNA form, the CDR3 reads TGCAGCGTTAATTTTTTGACAGAGAACACCGGGGAGCTGTTTTTT.

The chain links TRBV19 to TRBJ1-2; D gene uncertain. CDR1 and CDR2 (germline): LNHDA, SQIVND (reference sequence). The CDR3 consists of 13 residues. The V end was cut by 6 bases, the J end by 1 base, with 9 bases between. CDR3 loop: CASSVQYNYGYTF. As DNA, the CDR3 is TGTGCCAGTAGCGTACAGTATAACTATGGCTACACCTTC.

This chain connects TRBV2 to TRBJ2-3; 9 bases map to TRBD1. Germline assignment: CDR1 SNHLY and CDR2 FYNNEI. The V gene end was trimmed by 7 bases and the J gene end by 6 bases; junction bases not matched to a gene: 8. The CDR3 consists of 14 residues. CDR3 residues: CASTGTGRTDTQYF. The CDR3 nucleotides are TGTGCCAGCACCGGGACAGGGCGGACCGATACGCAGTATTTT.

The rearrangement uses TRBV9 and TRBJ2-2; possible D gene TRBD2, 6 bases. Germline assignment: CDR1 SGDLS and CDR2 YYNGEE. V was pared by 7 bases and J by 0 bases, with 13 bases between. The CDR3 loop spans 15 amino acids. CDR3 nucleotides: TGTGCCAGCTCGGGGGTAGTTACGAACACCGGGGAGCTGTTTTTT. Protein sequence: CASSGVVTNTGELFF.

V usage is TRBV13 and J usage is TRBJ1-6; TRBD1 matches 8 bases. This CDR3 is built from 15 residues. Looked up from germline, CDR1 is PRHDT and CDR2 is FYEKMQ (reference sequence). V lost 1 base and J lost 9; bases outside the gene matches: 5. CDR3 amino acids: CASSLARGQGSPLHF. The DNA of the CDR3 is TGTGCCAGCAGCTTAGCCAGGGGGCAGGGTTCACCCCTCCACTTT.

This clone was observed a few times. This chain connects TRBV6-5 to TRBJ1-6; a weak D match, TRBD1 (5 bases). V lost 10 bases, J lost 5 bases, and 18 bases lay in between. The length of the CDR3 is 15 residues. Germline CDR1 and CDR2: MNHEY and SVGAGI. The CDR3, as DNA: TGTGCCACCAGGTCCCTGCGGGGGAATAATTCACCCCTCCACTTT. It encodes CATRSLRGNNSPLHF.

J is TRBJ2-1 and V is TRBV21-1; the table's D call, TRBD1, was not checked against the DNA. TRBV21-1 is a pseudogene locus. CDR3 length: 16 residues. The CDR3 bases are TGTGCCAGCAGCAAAGCCGCGACAGGACCCTACAATGAGCAGTTCTTC. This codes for CASSKAATGPYNEQFF.

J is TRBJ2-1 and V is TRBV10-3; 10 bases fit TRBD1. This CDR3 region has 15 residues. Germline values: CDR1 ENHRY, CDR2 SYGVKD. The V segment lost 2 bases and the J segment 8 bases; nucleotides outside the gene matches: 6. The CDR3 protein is CAISEPGTGVYEQFF. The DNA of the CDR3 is TGTGCCATCAGTGAGCCCGGGACAGGGGTCTATGAGCAGTTCTTC.

Here the CDR3 DNA reads TGTGCCAGCACGCCCGGACAGATCCACAATGAGCAGTTCTTC. Translated: CASTPGQIHNEQFF. This chain joins TRBV7-9 and TRBJ2-1; TRBD1 is a possible D gene (6 bases). The CDR3 is made up of 14 amino acids. In germline, CDR1 is SEHNR, CDR2 FQNEAQ (reference sequence). V shed 7 bases and J shed 5 bases, with 15 bases lying between them.

CDR3 DNA: TGCAGTGTGGGTTGGCGGGGGGCCATCGAGCAGTACTTC. Protein sequence: CSVGWRGAIEQYF. The rearrangement joins TRBV29-1 to TRBJ2-7; 8 bases are a match to TRBD2. This CDR3 region has 13 residues. Germline loops: CDR1 SQVTM, CDR2 ANQGSEA.

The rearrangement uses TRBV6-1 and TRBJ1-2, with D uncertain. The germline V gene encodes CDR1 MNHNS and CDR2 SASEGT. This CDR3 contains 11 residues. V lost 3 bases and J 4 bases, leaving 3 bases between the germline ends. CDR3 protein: CASSDSYGYTF. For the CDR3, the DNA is TGTGCCAGCAGTGACAGCTATGGCTACACCTTC.

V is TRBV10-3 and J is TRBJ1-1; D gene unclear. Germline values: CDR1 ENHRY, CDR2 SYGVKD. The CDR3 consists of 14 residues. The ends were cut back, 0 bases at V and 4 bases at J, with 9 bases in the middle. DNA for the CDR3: TGTGCCATCAGTGAGTCGGGCACCTTCACTGAAGCTTTCTTT. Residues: CAISESGTFTEAFF.

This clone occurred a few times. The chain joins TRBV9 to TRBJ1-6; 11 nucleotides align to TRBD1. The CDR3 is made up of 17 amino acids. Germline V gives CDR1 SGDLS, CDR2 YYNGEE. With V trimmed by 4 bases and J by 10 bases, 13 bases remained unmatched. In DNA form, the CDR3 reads TGTGCCAGCAGCCAAGGACAGGGGGCTGGGATGGGATCACCCCTCCACTTT. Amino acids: CASSQGQGAGMGSPLHF.

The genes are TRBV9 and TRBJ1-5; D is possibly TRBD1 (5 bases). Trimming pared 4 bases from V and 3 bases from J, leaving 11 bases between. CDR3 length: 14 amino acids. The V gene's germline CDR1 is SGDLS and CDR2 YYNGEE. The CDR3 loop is CASSPRDFNQPQHF. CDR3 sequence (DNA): TGTGCCAGCAGCCCTCGGGACTTCAATCAGCCCCAGCATTTT.

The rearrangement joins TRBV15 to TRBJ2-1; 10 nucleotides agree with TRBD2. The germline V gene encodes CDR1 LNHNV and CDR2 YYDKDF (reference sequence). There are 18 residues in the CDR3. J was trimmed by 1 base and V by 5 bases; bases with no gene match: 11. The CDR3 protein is CATSSLGSGGVSYNEQFF. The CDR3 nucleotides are TGTGCCACCAGCTCCCTGGGAAGCGGGGGGGTGTCCTACAATGAGCAGTTCTTC.

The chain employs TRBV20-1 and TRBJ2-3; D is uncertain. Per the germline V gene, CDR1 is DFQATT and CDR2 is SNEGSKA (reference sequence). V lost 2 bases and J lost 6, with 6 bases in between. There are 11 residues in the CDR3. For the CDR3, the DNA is TGCAGTGCTAGATCTAGGGATACGCAGTATTTT. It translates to CSARSRDTQYF.